Each of the 19 T cell receptor beta chains below was sequenced from the same sample in a study of blood T cell repertoires in COVID-19. Some clones are missing from TCRdb's copy, which holds only in-frame ones; the method was immunoSEQ multiplex PCR. The sample lists 150,000 to 200,000 clones, approximately 81% occurring once. Sequenced: peripheral blood. These receptors were obtained from a human donor with acute or convalescent COVID-19. The donor label of this sample is uncertain.

The chain is built from TRBV29-1 and TRBJ1-5; tentatively, D is TRBD1 (6 bases). The CDR3 is 14 amino acids. Germline CDR1 is SQVTM and CDR2 is ANQGSEA. Trimming removed 3 bases at V and 1 base at J, with 10 bases between. CDR3 sequence: CSVETGLSNQPQHF. The CDR3, as DNA: TGCAGCGTTGAGACAGGTTTAAGCAATCAGCCCCAGCATTTT.

The CDR3 spells CASRSGNAPGSYGYTF. The CDR3 DNA sequence: TGTGCCAGCCGGTCTGGGAATGCCCCAGGGTCCTATGGCTACACCTTC. This rearrangement joins TRBV5-4 to TRBJ1-2; the D gene is possibly TRBD1 (5 bases). The germline V and J ends were trimmed by 7 bases and 4 bases, with 23 bases remaining between them. Germline V gives CDR1 SGHNT, CDR2 YYREEE (reference sequence). CDR3 length equals 16 residues.

V gene TRBV5-1 combines with J gene TRBJ2-1, with 10 nucleotides matching TRBD2. The CDR3 runs to 15 residues. Germline trimming cut 3 bases from V and 4 bases from J; bases unmatched to any gene: 4. CDR1 and CDR2 from the germline V gene are SGHRS and YFSETQ. CDR3 DNA: TGCGCCAGCAGCTCTGATAGCGGGGGGTACAATGAGCAGTTCTTC. Amino acids: CASSSDSGGYNEQFF.

The chain has TRBV5-1 and TRBJ2-5; TRBD1 might be the D (5 bases). The CDR3 covers 11 residues. V lost 4 bases to trimming and J lost 7 bases, with 8 bases between them. The germline V gene has CDR1 SGHRS and CDR2 YFSETQ. The CDR3 nucleotides are TGCGCCAGCAGCCCCACAGGGACCCAGTACTTC. Protein: CASSPTGTQYF.

The chain is built from TRBV3-1 (or the pseudogene TRBV3-2) and TRBJ2-1, with TRBD1 as a possible D gene (6 bases). The V end lost 6 bases, the J end lost 8 bases, and 17 bases lay between the germline ends. CDR3 length: 14 residues. Germline CDR1 is LGHDT and CDR2 is YNNKEL (reference sequence). The CDR3 DNA follows: TGTGCCAGCAGTCAGGGCCAGGGGAGCCATGAGCAGTTCTTC. Protein sequence: CASSQGQGSHEQFF.

The rearrangement links TRBV19 to TRBJ1-2, with 7 positions matching TRBD1. The junction had 8 bases not matched to a gene; V was cut back by 5 bases and J by 5 bases. This CDR3 region has 14 residues. The germline V gene has CDR1 LNHDA and CDR2 SQIVND (reference sequence). CDR3 DNA sequence: TGTGCCAGTAGTGCCGGACAGGCGGTTTATGGCTACACCTTC. As protein: CASSAGQAVYGYTF.

The V gene is TRBV5-8, the J gene TRBJ1-1; TRBD1 agrees at 11 bases. There are 13 residues in the CDR3. The J segment lost 10 bases and the V segment lost 4 bases, leaving 6 bases of the junction unmatched. Germline V gene sequence: CDR1 SGHTS, CDR2 YDEGEE. CDR3 residues: CASSPGQGGRAFF. The DNA for the CDR3 is TGTGCCAGCAGCCCGGGACAGGGGGGACGAGCTTTCTTT.

This clone was recorded a few times. The chain joins TRBV27 to TRBJ1-5; D is uncertain. CDR3 length: 13 residues. V lost 6 bases, J lost 6 bases, and 12 bases lay in between. Germline V gene sequence: CDR1 MNHEY, CDR2 SMNVEV (reference sequence). The CDR3 region is CASSLNWAQPQHF. Here the CDR3 DNA reads TGTGCCAGCAGCCTTAATTGGGCTCAGCCCCAGCATTTT.

J is TRBJ2-7 and V is TRBV12-5, with 9 bases identical to TRBD1. V dropped 6 bases and J dropped 5; count of bases not matched to a gene: 11. The CDR3 has 15 residues. Germline CDR1 and CDR2: LGHNT and FRNRAP. The CDR3 sequence is CASGRAGQGTHEQYF. In DNA form, the CDR3 reads TGTGCTAGTGGCCGGGCCGGACAGGGGACACACGAGCAGTACTTC.

This clone was counted a single time. CDR3 amino acids: CASSLSREGNSPLHF. The CDR3 DNA is TGTGCCAGTAGTTTATCCCGGGAAGGGAATTCACCCCTCCACTTT. The J gene is TRBJ1-6, the V gene TRBV19; D not certain. Trimming left V 5 bases short and J 7 bases short, with 15 bases between. Germline V gene sequence: CDR1 LNHDA, CDR2 SQIVND (reference sequence). CDR3 length: 15 residues. The variable domain in full, completed from reference TRBV19 and TRBJ1-6, reads DGGITQSPKYLFRKEGQNVTLSCEQNLNHDAMYWYRQDPGQGLRLIYYSQIVNDFQKGDIAEGYSVSREKKESFPLTVTSAQKNPTAFYLCASSLSREGNSPLHFGNGTRLTVT.

This clone was picked up one time. This chain uses TRBV28 with TRBJ2-7; 7 nucleotides match TRBD1. The V segment lost 4 bases and the J segment 0 bases; nucleotides outside the gene matches: 6. Germline loops: CDR1 MDHEN, CDR2 SYDVKM. This CDR3 has 15 residues. The CDR3 nucleotides are TGTGCCAGCAGTTCGCAGGGGGTTAGCTCCTACGAGCAGTACTTC. Its translation is CASSSQGVSSYEQYF. Complete variable domain (other parts from reference TRBV28 and TRBJ2-7): DVKVTQSSRYLVKRTGEKVFLECVQDMDHENMFWYRQDPGLGLRLIYFSYDVKMKEKGDIPEGYSVSREKKERFSLILESASTNQTSMYLCASSSQGVSSYEQYFGPGTRLTVT.

V and J are TRBV11-2 and TRBJ2-1, with TRBD2 as a possible D gene (6 bases). Germline V CDR1 and CDR2: SGHAT, FQNNGV. The V and J ends lost 3 bases and 4 bases respectively, with 10 bases between them. The CDR3 is 14 amino acids. CDR3 sequence (DNA): TGTGCCAGCAGCTTGGGGGACTTTTACAATGAGCAGTTCTTC. This gives the protein CASSLGDFYNEQFF.

The chain recombines TRBV29-1 with TRBJ1-2; possible D gene TRBD1, 6 bases. V was clipped by 0 bases and J by 4 bases, with 12 bases between them. The CDR3 loop spans 14 amino acids. The V gene's germline CDR1 is SQVTM and CDR2 ANQGSEA. The CDR3: CSVEERAGVYGYTF. For the CDR3, the DNA is TGCAGCGTTGAAGAAAGGGCAGGGGTCTATGGCTACACCTTC.

CDR3 protein: CASSGRQALSYNEQFF. The CDR3 bases are TGTGCCAGCAGCGGCCGACAGGCCCTGTCCTACAATGAGCAGTTCTTC. The J gene is TRBJ2-1, the V gene TRBV3-1 (or the pseudogene TRBV3-2); possible D gene TRBD1, 6 bases. Trimming cost V 5 bases and J 1 base, with 15 bases left between them. The CDR3 is 16 residues long. Germline V gene data show CDR1 as LGHDT and CDR2 as YNNKEL (reference sequence).

This chain links TRBV27 with TRBJ1-6, with 7 bases matching TRBD1. Germline CDR1 reads MNHEY; CDR2 reads SMNVEV (reference sequence). V gave up 10 bases and J gave up 9 bases; unmatched junction bases: 12. The CDR3 totals 14 residues. In DNA form, the CDR3 reads TGTGCCACCCAAGGAAGGCAGGGGGGTTCACCCCTCCACTTT. Translated, it gives CATQGRQGGSPLHF.

The CDR3 DNA sequence: TGTGCCAGTACCAGAAGGGAGTATGGGGCCAACGTCCTGACTTTC. Translated, it gives CASTRREYGANVLTF. The chain uses TRBV6-5 and TRBJ2-6; D is possibly TRBD2 (5 bases). Germline V gives CDR1 MNHEY, CDR2 SVGAGI. There are 15 residues in the CDR3. V lost 9 bases, J lost 3 bases, and 15 bases lay in between.

This chain links TRBV6-6 with TRBJ2-7; no reliable D call. The CDR3 spans 12 residues. The V end lost 6 bases, the J end lost 0 bases, and 6 bases lay between the germline ends. Germline CDR1 is MNHNY and CDR2 is SVGAGI (reference sequence). In DNA form, the CDR3 reads TGTGCCAGCAGCCCGAGCTCCTACGAGCAGTACTTC. Residues: CASSPSSYEQYF.

V and J are TRBV10-3 and TRBJ1-1; D gene unclear. The germline V gene has CDR1 ENHRY and CDR2 SYGVKD. The V end lost 3 bases, the J end lost 1 base, and 6 bases lay between the germline ends. CDR3 length equals 13 residues. CDR3 amino acids: CAISDRGNTEAFF. In nucleotides, the CDR3 is TGTGCCATCAGTGACCGGGGGAACACTGAAGCTTTCTTT.

In this sample, this clone turned up a few times. V usage is TRBV4-1 and J usage is TRBJ1-5, with a possible D match to TRBD1 (6 bases). The length of the CDR3 is 14 residues. Germline lookup yields CDR1 MGHRA and CDR2 YSYEKL. V was shortened by 3 bases and J by 6 bases, with 12 bases between the two germline ends. DNA of the CDR3: TGCGCCAGCAGCCAGTTGGGGGCTGGTCAGCCCCAGCATTTT. Translation: CASSQLGAGQPQHF.